This T cell receptor (beta chain) was sequenced in a study of blood T cell repertoires in COVID-19. The overall study: In each case, the material was cDNA or gDNA derived from T cells, B-cell-depleted T cells, or PBMCs.

The germline CDR1 and CDR2 sequences are LGHDT and YNNKEL (reference sequence). V lost 1 base, J lost 7 bases, and 6 bases stayed unmatched. The CDR3 is made up of 17 amino acids. Adults between roughly 18 and 89 years of age took part from approximately 24 US areas. Original processing notes: Reference gene primer amplification yielded estimated nucleated cell counts. Sequenced by immunoSEQ multiplex PCR; TCRdb stores in-frame clones only, minus some. V, J and clone size are those of that table, while D and trimming were read from the DNA. The sample shows fewer than 300,000 clones, under 90% of them seen only once.

This receptor was taken from a man aged 18 to 30 who had recovered from COVID-19. The specimen sequenced was PBMCs or T cells enriched from blood (not recorded which). The V and J genes are TRBV3-1 (or the pseudogene TRBV3-2) and TRBJ2-1, with 14 bases matching TRBD2. The CDR3 here is CASSQGTSGRLWNEQFF. The CDR3 coding sequence is TGTGCCAGCAGCCAAGGGACTAGCGGGAGGTTATGGAATGAGCAGTTCTTC.